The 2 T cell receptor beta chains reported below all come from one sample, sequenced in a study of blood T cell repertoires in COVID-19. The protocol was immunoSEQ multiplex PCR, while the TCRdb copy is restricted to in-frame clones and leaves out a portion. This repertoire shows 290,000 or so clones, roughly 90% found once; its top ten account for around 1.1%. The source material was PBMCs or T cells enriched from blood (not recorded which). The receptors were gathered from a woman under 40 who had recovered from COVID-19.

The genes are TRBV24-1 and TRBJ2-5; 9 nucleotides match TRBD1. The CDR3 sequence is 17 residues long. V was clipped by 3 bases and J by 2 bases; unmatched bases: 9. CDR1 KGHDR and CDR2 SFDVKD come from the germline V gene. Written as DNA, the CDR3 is TGTGCCACCAGTGATCGGGACAGGGCCTCCACTCAAGAGACCCAGTACTTC. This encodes CATSDRDRASTQETQYF.

This CDR3 is CASSPGTANTGELFF. DNA of the CDR3: TGTGCCAGCAGCCCAGGGACAGCGAACACCGGGGAGCTGTTTTTT. The rearrangement joins TRBV5-4 to TRBJ2-2, with 7 positions matching TRBD1. The V gene end was trimmed by 4 bases and the J gene end by 0 bases; junction bases not matched to a gene: 3. In germline, CDR1 is SGHNT, CDR2 YYREEE (reference sequence). CDR3 length: 15 residues. Supplemented by reference TRBV5-4 and TRBJ2-2, the full variable domain reads ETGVTQSPTHLIKTRGQQVTLRCSSQSGHNTVSWYQQALGQGPQFIFQYYREEENGRGNFPPRFSGLQFPNYSSELNVNALELDDSALYLCASSPGTANTGELFFGEGSRLTVL.